The entry below describes one T cell receptor beta chain. Its antigen is as yet unknown. The sample contains more than one DNA sequence encoding this CDR3. The data stem from a study of T cell clonotyping in hematopoietic cell transplantation. Study-wide findings and caveats: After transplant, recipient diversity fell while pathologically expanded clonotypes grew through day 180. Broader posttransplant TCR repertoire diversity was predicted by graft donor and pretransplant recipient Inverse Simpson Index values. Without cell sorting, CD4 versus CD8 contributions remain unresolved.

V was cut by 4 bases and J by 0 bases, with 10 bases left in between. The CDR3 loop spans 16 amino acids. Per germline, CDR1 MGHRA and CDR2 YSYEKL. Produced via immunoSEQ multiplex PCR; TCRdb's table is partial and in-frame only. This sample has roughly 14,000 clones; approximately 83% occur once, and the top ten carry 3.5% to 5%. This sequence was found in a woman in her thirties or forties in good health. Some clones in this sample may be carry-over from other donors' samples. The chain couples TRBV4-1 to TRBJ2-6, with D unresolved. The sequenced sample consisted of peripheral blood mononuclear cells. The CDR3 DNA reads as TGCGCCAGCAGCCGAGGAGACGGCTCTGGGGCCAACGTCCTGACTTTC. Translation gives CASSRGDGSGANVLTF.